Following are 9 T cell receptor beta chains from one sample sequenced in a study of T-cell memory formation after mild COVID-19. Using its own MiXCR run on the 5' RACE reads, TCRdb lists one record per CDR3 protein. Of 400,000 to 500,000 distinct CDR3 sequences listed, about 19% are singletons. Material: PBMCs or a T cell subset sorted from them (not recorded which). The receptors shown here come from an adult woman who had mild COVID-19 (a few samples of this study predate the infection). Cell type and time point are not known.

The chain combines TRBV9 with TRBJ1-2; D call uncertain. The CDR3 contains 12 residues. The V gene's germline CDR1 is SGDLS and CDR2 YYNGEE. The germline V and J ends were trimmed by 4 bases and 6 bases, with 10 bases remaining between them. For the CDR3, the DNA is TGTGCCAGCAGCCCGAACAGCGATGGCTACACCTTC. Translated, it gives CASSPNSDGYTF.

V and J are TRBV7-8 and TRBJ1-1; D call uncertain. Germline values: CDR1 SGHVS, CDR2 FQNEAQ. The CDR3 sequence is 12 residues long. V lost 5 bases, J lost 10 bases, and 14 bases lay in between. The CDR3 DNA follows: TGTGCCAGCAGCCACCCGAGCAGCGTAGCTTTCTTT. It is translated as CASSHPSSVAFF.

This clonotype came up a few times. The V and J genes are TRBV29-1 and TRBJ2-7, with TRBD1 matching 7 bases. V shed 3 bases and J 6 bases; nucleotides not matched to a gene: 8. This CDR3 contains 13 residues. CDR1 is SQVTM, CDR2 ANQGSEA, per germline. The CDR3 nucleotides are TGCAGCGTTGACGAGGGGGCTTTATGCGAGCAGTACTTC. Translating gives CSVDEGALCEQYF.

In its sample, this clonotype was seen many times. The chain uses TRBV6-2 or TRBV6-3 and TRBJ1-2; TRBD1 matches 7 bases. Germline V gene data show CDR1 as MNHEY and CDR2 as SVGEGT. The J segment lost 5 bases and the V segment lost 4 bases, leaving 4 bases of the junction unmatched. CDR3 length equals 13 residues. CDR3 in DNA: TGTGCCAGCAGTTTCGGGACAGCATATGGCTACACCTTC. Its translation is CASSFGTAYGYTF.

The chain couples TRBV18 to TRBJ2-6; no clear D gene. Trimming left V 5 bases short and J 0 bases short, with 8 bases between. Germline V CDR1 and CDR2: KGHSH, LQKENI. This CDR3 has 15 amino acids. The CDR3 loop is CASSEVVSGANVLTF. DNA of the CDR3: TGTGCCAGCTCAGAGGTGGTCTCTGGGGCCAACGTCCTGACTTTC.

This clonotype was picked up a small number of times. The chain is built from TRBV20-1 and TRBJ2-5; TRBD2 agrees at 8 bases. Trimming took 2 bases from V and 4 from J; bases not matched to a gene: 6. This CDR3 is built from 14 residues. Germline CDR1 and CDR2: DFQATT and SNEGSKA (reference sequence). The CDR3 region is CSARSSGWGETQYF. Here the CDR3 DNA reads TGCAGTGCTAGATCTAGCGGGTGGGGAGAGACCCAGTACTTC.

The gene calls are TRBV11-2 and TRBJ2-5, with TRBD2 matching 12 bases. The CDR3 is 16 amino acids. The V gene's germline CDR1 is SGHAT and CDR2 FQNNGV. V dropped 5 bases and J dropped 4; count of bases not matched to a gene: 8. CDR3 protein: CASSPGLAGGRETQYF. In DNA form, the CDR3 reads TGTGCCAGCAGCCCCGGCCTAGCGGGAGGGCGAGAGACCCAGTACTTC.

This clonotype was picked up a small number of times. The CDR3 sequence is CASSPFPGTSGYEQYF. In DNA, the CDR3 is TGCGCCAGCAGCCCCTTTCCGGGGACTAGCGGCTACGAGCAGTACTTC. The V call is TRBV5-1, the J call TRBJ2-7; 11 bases fit TRBD2. V dropped 4 bases and J dropped 3; count of bases not matched to a gene: 9. The CDR3 has 16 amino acids. CDR1 is SGHRS and CDR2 is YFSETQ in the germline V gene.

The CDR3 is CASSETSGRQYSSTDTQYF. Here the CDR3 DNA reads TGTGCCAGCAGCGAGACTAGCGGGAGGCAGTATTCTAGCACAGATACGCAGTATTTT. The genes are TRBV5-4 and TRBJ2-3; 13 bases align to TRBD2. Germline CDR1 and CDR2: SGHNT and YYREEE (reference sequence). This CDR3 is 19 amino acids long. Losses at the gene ends were 4 bases for V and 0 bases for J; bases not matched to a gene: 11.